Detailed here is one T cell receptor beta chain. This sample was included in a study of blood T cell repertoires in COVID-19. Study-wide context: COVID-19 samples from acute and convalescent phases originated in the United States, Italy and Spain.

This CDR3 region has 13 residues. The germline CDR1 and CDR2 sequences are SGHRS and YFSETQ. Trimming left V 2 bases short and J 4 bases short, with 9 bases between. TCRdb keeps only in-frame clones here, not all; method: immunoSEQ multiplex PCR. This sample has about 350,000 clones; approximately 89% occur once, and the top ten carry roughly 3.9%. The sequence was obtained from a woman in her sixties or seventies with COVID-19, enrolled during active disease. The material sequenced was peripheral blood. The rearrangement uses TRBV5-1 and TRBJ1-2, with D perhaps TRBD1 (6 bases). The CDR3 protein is CASSLEQGYGYTF. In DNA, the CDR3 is TGCGCCAGCAGCTTAGAACAGGGCTATGGCTACACCTTC.